The 22 T cell receptor beta chains below were found in one sample sequenced in a study of blood T cell repertoires in COVID-19. Only in-frame clones appear in the TCRdb table, and some are missing; sequencing was by immunoSEQ multiplex PCR. This table has 250,000 to 400,000 clones, about nine tenths appearing once. Sequencing was done on a sample of peripheral blood. The receptors come from a woman aged 25 to 39 with COVID-19, enrolled during active disease.

The V call is TRBV6-6, the J call TRBJ2-7, with 9 bases matching TRBD2. The length of the CDR3 is 15 residues. Germline-derived CDR1 and CDR2 are MNHNY and SVGAGI (reference sequence). The V and J ends lost 0 bases and 4 bases, in that order; junction bases with no gene match: 4. The CDR3 protein is CASSYSGGGGYEQYF. The CDR3 region has the DNA TGTGCCAGCAGTTACTCTGGCGGGGGGGGGTACGAGCAGTACTTC.

V gene TRBV27 combines with J gene TRBJ1-5, with 7 bases identical to TRBD1. J was trimmed by 7 bases and V by 7 bases; bases with no gene match: 7. This CDR3 is built from 13 residues. Germline CDR1 reads MNHEY; CDR2 reads SMNVEV (reference sequence). The DNA for the CDR3 is TGTGCCAGCAAGACAGGGAACGGCCAGCCCCAGCATTTT. Encoded protein: CASKTGNGQPQHF.

J is TRBJ1-5 and V is TRBV19; D possibly corresponds to TRBD1 (5 bases). Trimming removed 5 bases at V and 1 base at J, with 15 bases between. Germline CDR1 and CDR2: LNHDA and SQIVND (reference sequence). The CDR3 loop spans 16 amino acids. This CDR3 reads CASSPWGGMSNQPQHF. The CDR3 DNA reads TGTGCCAGTAGTCCGTGGGGGGGTATGAGCAATCAGCCCCAGCATTTT.

The sample holds many counts of this clone. The chain carries TRBV4-1 and TRBJ1-2; 8 nucleotides match TRBD1. The germline V gene encodes CDR1 MGHRA and CDR2 YSYEKL. CDR3 length: 14 residues. Unmatched junction bases numbered 12, after V lost 5 bases and J lost 10 bases. The CDR3 coding sequence is TGCGCCAGCAGCTCTCTCGAGACAGGGGAAGTCTACACCTTC. Translation gives CASSSLETGEVYTF.

The chain joins TRBV19 to TRBJ1-4; D is unresolved. Between the trimmed V and J ends, which lost 6 bases and 13 bases, there was a span of 12 bases. CDR1 and CDR2 (germline): LNHDA, SQIVND (reference sequence). There are 11 residues in the CDR3. CDR3 DNA: TGTGCCAGTAGCGGAGGACGTTTACTGTTTTTT. It encodes CASSGGRLLFF.

The V and J genes are TRBV30 and TRBJ1-2; 11 positions match TRBD1. The CDR3 has 13 amino acids. Looked up from germline, CDR1 is GTSNPN and CDR2 is SVGIG (reference sequence). Losses at the gene ends were 5 bases for V and 4 bases for J; bases not matched to a gene: 3. The CDR3 DNA reads as TGTGCCTGGGGACAGGGGGCTTTCTATGGCTACACCTTC. Amino acids: CAWGQGAFYGYTF. Together with reference TRBV30 and TRBJ1-2, the CDR3 gives the full variable domain: SQTIHQWPATLVQPVGSPLSLECTVEGTSNPNLYWYRQAAGRGLQLLFYSVGIGQISSEVPQNLSASRPQDRQFILSSKKLLLSDSGFYLCAWGQGAFYGYTFGSGTRLTVV.

The V call is TRBV7-8, the J call TRBJ1-2; D is possibly TRBD1 (6 bases). The CDR3 has 13 residues. Looked up from germline, CDR1 is SGHVS and CDR2 is FQNEAQ. V lost 2 bases to trimming and J lost 7 bases, with 11 bases between them. The CDR3 here is CASSLQGSVGYTF. Written as DNA, the CDR3 is TGTGCCAGCAGCTTACAGGGGTCCGTTGGCTACACCTTC.

The V call is TRBV7-3, the J call TRBJ1-1; a weak D match, TRBD1 (5 bases). V was clipped by 5 bases and J by 5 bases, with 12 bases between them. Germline V gene lookup returns CDR1 SGHTA and CDR2 FQGTGA. This CDR3 is 13 amino acids long. CDR3 protein: CASSLQAGTEAFF. The CDR3 DNA is TGTGCCAGCAGCCTACAGGCCGGGACTGAAGCTTTCTTT.

The rearrangement uses TRBV7-9 and TRBJ1-2; 7 bases are shared with TRBD1. The V segment lost 3 bases and the J segment 7 bases; nucleotides outside the gene matches: 5. CDR1 SEHNR and CDR2 FQNEAQ come from the germline V gene (reference sequence). The CDR3 spans 13 residues. This CDR3 reads CASSFGQVSGYTF. The CDR3 DNA sequence: TGTGCCAGCAGCTTCGGACAGGTCTCTGGCTACACCTTC.

The gene calls are TRBV5-1 and TRBJ2-7, with D possibly being TRBD1 (6 bases). V lost 0 bases and J lost 4, with 8 bases in between. Germline V lookup: CDR1 SGHRS, CDR2 YFSETQ. The CDR3 is 13 residues long. This chain's CDR3 is CASSLVDRYEQYV. The CDR3, as DNA: TGCGCCAGCAGCTTGGTTGACAGGTACGAGCAGTACGTC.

This chain uses TRBV10-2 with TRBJ2-7; perhaps TRBD1 as D (6 bases). Per germline, CDR1 WSHSY and CDR2 SAAADI. The CDR3 sequence is 14 residues long. V was trimmed by 2 bases and J by 0 bases, leaving 8 bases between them. Here the CDR3 DNA reads TGCGCCAGCAGTGAGCCAGGGGCCTCCTACGAGCAGTACGTC. Its translation: CASSEPGASYEQYV.

The chain has TRBV15 and TRBJ1-6; TRBD1 is a possible D gene (5 bases). V lost 0 bases and J 9 bases, leaving 12 bases between the germline ends. In germline, CDR1 is LNHNV, CDR2 YYDKDF (reference sequence). This CDR3 has 15 residues. The DNA for the CDR3 is TGTGCCACCAGCAGAGACAGGGTTATTAGTTCACCCCTCCACTTT. Residues: CATSRDRVISSPLHF.

This clone was found once. The chain has TRBV7-6 and TRBJ1-2; tentatively, D is TRBD1 (5 bases). CDR3 length equals 14 residues. Germline assignment: CDR1 SGHVS and CDR2 FNYEAQ. V shed 5 bases and J shed 4 bases, with 14 bases lying between them. Here the CDR3 DNA reads TGTGCCAGCAGCCCCCAGGGAGCGGGCTATGGCTACACCTTC. Protein product: CASSPQGAGYGYTF.

The chain links TRBV7-8 to TRBJ2-3, with TRBD1 matching over 7 bases. J was trimmed by 0 bases and V by 5 bases; bases with no gene match: 11. Germline V gene sequence: CDR1 SGHVS, CDR2 FQNEAQ. CDR3 length: 17 amino acids. The CDR3 loop reads CASSVGTVRSSTDTQYF. CDR3 nucleotide sequence: TGTGCCAGCAGCGTCGGGACAGTTAGATCTAGCACAGATACGCAGTATTTT.

This clone was picked up many times. This chain links TRBV21-1 with TRBJ2-5; no check of the table's D call, TRBD1, against the DNA was made. TRBV21-1 is listed as a pseudogene. There are 16 residues in the CDR3. The CDR3 is CASDDRGCHLQETQYF. The CDR3 region has the DNA TGTGCCAGCGACGACAGGGGGTGTCACCTACAAGAGACCCAGTACTTC.

V usage is TRBV6-5 and J usage is TRBJ1-1; 7 nucleotides line up with TRBD1. This CDR3 comprises 16 residues. The germline CDR1 and CDR2 sequences are MNHEY and SVGAGI. V shed 4 bases and J 4 bases; nucleotides not matched to a gene: 12. The CDR3 sequence: CASSSRDRAVGTEAFF. In nucleotides, the CDR3 is TGTGCCAGCAGTTCCCGAGACAGGGCGGTTGGCACTGAAGCTTTCTTT.

This chain links TRBV5-1 with TRBJ2-5, with 10 positions matching TRBD1. CDR3 length: 17 residues. Germline V CDR1 and CDR2: SGHRS, YFSETQ. With V trimmed by 3 bases and J by 1 base, 9 bases remained unmatched. CDR3 sequence (DNA): TGCGCCAGCAGCTGGCGGACAGGGGGTCCCCCCCAAGAGACCCAGTACTTC. It specifies CASSWRTGGPPQETQYF.

The chain couples TRBV29-1 to TRBJ2-1, with 11 bases matching TRBD2. J was trimmed by 7 bases and V by 7 bases; bases with no gene match: 12. The CDR3 is made up of 15 amino acids. CDR1 is SQVTM and CDR2 is ANQGSEA in the germline V gene. For the CDR3, the DNA is TGCAGCGCACGAATGGGTAGCGGGGGGGCGAATGAGCAGTTCTTC. Residues: CSARMGSGGANEQFF.

This chain links TRBV30 with TRBJ1-4; 9 nucleotides match TRBD1. CDR1 and CDR2 from the germline V gene are GTSNPN and SVGIG (reference sequence). The CDR3 is 14 residues long. The V segment lost 3 bases and the J segment 6 bases; nucleotides outside the gene matches: 5. The CDR3 reads CAWSGTGIDEKLFF. The CDR3 region has the DNA TGTGCCTGGAGCGGGACAGGGATTGATGAAAAACTGTTTTTT.

The J gene is TRBJ2-1, the V gene TRBV19, with 11 bases lining up with TRBD2. The CDR3 has 18 amino acids. V shed 3 bases, J shed 0 bases, and the junction held 7 bases outside the gene matches. The germline V gene encodes CDR1 LNHDA and CDR2 SQIVND (reference sequence). The CDR3 protein is CASSIASGGLSSYNEQFF. The CDR3 DNA is TGTGCCAGTAGTATCGCTAGCGGGGGGTTAAGCTCCTACAATGAGCAGTTCTTC.

This chain joins TRBV9 and TRBJ1-2, with TRBD1 as a possible D gene (5 bases). The CDR3 spans 12 residues. The germline V gene has CDR1 SGDLS and CDR2 YYNGEE. Trimming shortened V by 4 bases and J by 7 bases, and 11 bases separated the two germline ends. This chain's CDR3 is CASSPRTSGYTF. In DNA form, the CDR3 reads TGTGCCAGCAGCCCCCGGACAAGTGGCTACACCTTC.

The CDR3, as DNA: TGTGCCAGCAGTTGGAACAGGGGGAACACTGAAGCTTTCTTT. It is translated as CASSWNRGNTEAFF. The chain has TRBV6-5 and TRBJ1-1, with 7 bases aligning to TRBD1. The germline V gene has CDR1 MNHEY and CDR2 SVGAGI. The CDR3 extends over 14 amino acids. The V segment lost 4 bases and the J segment 1 base; nucleotides outside the gene matches: 3.